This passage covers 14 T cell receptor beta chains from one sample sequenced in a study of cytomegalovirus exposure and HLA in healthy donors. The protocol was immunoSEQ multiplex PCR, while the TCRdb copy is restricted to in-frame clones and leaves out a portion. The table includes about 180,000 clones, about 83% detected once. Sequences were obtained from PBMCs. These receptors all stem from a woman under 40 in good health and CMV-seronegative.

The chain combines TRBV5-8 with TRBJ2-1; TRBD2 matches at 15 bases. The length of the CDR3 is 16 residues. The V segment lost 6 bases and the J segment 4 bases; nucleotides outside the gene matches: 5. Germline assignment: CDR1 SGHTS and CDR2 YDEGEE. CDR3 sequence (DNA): TGTGCCAGCACCGGACTAGCGGGGGGGGGTTACAATGAGCAGTTCTTC. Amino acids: CASTGLAGGGYNEQFF.

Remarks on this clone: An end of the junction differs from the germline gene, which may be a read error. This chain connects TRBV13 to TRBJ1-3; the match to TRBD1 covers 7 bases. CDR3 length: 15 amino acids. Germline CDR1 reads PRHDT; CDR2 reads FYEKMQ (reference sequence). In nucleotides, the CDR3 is TGTGCCAGCAGCATAGGGGGCTCCTCTGGAAACACCATATATTTT. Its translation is CASSIGGSSGNTIYF. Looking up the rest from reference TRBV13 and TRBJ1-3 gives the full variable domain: AAGVIQSPRHLIKEKRETATLKCYPIPRHDTVYWYQQGPGQDPQFLISFYEKMQSDKGSIPDRFSAQQFSDYHSELNMSSLELGDSALYFCASSIGGSSGNTIYFGEGSWLTVV.

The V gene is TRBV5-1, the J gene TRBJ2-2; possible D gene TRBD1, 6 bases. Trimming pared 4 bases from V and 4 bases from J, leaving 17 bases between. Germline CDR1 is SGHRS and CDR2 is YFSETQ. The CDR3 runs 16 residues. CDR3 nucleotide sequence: TGCGCCAGCAGCACCCTAGGGGGAAGGGGCACCGGGGAGCTGTTTTTT. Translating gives CASSTLGGRGTGELFF.

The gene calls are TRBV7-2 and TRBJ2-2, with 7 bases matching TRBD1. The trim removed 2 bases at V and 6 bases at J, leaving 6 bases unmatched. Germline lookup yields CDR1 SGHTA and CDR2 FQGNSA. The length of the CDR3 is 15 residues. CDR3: CASSLMTGWPGELFF. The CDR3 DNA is TGTGCCAGCAGCTTAATGACAGGGTGGCCCGGGGAGCTGTTTTTT.

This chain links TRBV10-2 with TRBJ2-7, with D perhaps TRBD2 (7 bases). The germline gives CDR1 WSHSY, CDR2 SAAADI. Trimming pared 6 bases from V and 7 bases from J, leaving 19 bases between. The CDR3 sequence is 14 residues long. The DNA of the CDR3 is TGCGCCAGCAGCGAAACCCCGGGGAGGGGGGAGCAGTACTTC. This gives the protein CASSETPGRGEQYF.

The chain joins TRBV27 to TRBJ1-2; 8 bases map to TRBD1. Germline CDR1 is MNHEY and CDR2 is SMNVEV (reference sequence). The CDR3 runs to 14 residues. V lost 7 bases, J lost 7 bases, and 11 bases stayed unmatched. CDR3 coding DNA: TGTGCCAGCAACAACAGGGGGGGGCTAGCTGGCTACACCTTC. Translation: CASNNRGGLAGYTF.

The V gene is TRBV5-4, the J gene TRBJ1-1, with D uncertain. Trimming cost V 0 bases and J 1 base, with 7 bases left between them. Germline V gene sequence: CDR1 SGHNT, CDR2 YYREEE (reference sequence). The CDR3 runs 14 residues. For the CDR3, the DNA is TGTGCCAGCAGCTTGGTAGCGGAGAACACTGAAGCTTTCTTT. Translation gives CASSLVAENTEAFF.

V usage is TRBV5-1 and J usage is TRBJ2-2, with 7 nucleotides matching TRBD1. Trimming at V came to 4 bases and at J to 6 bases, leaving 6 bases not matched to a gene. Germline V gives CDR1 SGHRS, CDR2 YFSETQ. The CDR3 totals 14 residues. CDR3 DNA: TGCGCCAGCAGCGATGACAGGGTGGCCGGGGAGCTGTTTTTT. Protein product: CASSDDRVAGELFF.

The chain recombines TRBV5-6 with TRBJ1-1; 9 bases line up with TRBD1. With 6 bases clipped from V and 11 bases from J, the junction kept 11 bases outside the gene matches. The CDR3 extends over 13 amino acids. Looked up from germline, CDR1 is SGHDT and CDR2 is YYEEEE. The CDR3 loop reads CASTGDRERSAFF. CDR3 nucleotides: TGTGCCAGCACCGGGGACAGGGAACGTTCGGCTTTCTTT.

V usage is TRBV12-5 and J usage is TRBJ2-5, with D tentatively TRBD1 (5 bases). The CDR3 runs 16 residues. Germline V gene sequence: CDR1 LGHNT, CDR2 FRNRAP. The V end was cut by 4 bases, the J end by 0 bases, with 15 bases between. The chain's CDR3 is CASGSTSGRDQETQYF. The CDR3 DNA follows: TGTGCTAGTGGTTCCACCTCGGGCAGGGACCAAGAGACCCAGTACTTC.

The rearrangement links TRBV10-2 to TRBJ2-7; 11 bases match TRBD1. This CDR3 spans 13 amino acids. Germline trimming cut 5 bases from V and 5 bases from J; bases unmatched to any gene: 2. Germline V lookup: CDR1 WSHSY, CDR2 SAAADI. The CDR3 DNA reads TGCGCCAGCAGTTGGACAGGGGGCAACGAGCAGTACTTC. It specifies CASSWTGGNEQYF.

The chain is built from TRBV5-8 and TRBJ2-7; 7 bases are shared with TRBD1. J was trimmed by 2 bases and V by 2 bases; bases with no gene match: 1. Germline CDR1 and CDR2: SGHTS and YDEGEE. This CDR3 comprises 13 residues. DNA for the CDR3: TGTGCCAGCAGCTTCGGACAGGCCTACGAGCAGTACTTC. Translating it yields CASSFGQAYEQYF.

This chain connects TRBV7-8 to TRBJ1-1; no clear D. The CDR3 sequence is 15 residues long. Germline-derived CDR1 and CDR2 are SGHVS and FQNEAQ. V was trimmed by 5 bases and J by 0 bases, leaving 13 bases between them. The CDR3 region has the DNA TGTGCCAGCAGCCCCGGACTGAATTTGAACACTGAAGCTTTCTTT. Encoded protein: CASSPGLNLNTEAFF.

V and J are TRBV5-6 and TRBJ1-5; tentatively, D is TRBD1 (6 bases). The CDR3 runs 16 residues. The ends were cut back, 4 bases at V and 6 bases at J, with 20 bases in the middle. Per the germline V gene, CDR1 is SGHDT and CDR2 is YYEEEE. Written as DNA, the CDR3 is TGTGCCAGCAGCATGAGGACAGCTCAACAGGGTCAGCCCCAGCATTTT. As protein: CASSMRTAQQGQPQHF. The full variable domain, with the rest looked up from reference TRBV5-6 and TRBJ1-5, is DAGVTQSPTHLIKTRGQQVTLRCSPKSGHDTVSWYQQALGQGPQFIFQYYEEEERQRGNFPDRFSGHQFPNYSSELNVNALLLGDSALYLCASSMRTAQQGQPQHFGDGTRLSIL.